This record covers a single TCR beta chain. Original processing methods: For nucleated cells, counts were estimated from reference gene primer amplification. Method: immunoSEQ multiplex PCR; TCRdb's copy keeps in-frame clones and lacks some. Clone size and the V and J calls come from that table; the DNA yielded D and trimming. The profile shows around 290,000 clones, around nine tenths of them singletons. The record originates from a study of blood T cell repertoires in COVID-19. Study details: Symptom resolution, clearance, or two negative PCRs marked donors in Cohort 3 as recovered.

Participants were aged about 18 to 100 years from more than 20 US areas. Donors were grouped by their self-reported clinical history. V lost 4 bases and J lost 7, with 11 bases in between. The CDR3 has 13 residues. Germline values: CDR1 SGHRS, CDR2 YFSETQ. Sequencing used PBMCs or T cells enriched from blood (not recorded which). This clonotype originated in a woman aged 60-75 years in a cohort exposed to, infected with or recovered from COVID-19 (not recorded which). The rearrangement uses TRBV5-1 and TRBJ1-4; a possible D gene is TRBD1 (5 bases). CDR3 amino acids: CASSLGLFEKLFF. The CDR3 bases are TGCGCCAGCAGCCTGGGGCTTTTTGAAAAACTGTTTTTT.